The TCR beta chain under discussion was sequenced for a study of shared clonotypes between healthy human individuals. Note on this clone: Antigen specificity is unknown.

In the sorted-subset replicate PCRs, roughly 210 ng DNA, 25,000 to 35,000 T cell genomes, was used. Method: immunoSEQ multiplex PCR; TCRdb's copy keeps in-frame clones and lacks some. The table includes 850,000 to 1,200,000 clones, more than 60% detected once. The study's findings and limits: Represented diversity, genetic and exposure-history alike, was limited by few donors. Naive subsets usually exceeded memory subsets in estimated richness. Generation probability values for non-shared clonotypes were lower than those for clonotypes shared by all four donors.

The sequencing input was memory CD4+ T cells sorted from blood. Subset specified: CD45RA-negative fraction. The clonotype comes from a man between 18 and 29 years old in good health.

In DNA form, the CDR3 reads TGTGCCAGTAGTATAGGAGCGTCCTTAGATACGCAGTATTTT. Its protein product is CASSIGASLDTQYF. This sequence joins TRBV19 and TRBJ2-3; no firm D call. The V and J ends lost 1 base and 5 bases respectively, with 10 bases between them. The CDR3 extends over 14 amino acids. Germline V lookup: CDR1 LNHDA, CDR2 SQIVND (reference sequence).